The 3 T cell receptor beta chains presented below share a single source sample, sequenced in a study of vaccination and CD4 T cells after COVID-19. Treatment meaning: approximately 10-day PBMC culture with coronavirus spike peptide pools or control peptides (ViraFEST assay). These receptors' targets are unknown. Sequenced with the Oncomine TCR Beta short-read assay was DNA taken from cultured CD4+ T cells. TCRdb reanalysed the PCR reads using MiXCR and keeps one entry per CDR3 protein. The table lists 20,000 or so distinct CDR3 sequences, roughly three fifths of them singletons, with 6.6% in the top ten. This specimen was CD4+ T cells from blood, cultured in vitro, taken before SARS-CoV-2 vaccination. These receptors were taken from a human donor who had recovered from COVID-19.

The chain couples TRBV20-1 to TRBJ1-1, with 10 bases fitting TRBD1. The germline gives CDR1 DFQATT, CDR2 SNEGSKA (reference sequence). CDR3 size: 14 residues. With V trimmed by 6 bases and J by 8 bases, 12 bases remained unmatched. The CDR3 sequence: CSARTGGTSREAFF. The DNA of the CDR3 is TGCAGTGCGCGGACAGGGGGAACCTCTCGCGAAGCTTTCTTT.

V gene TRBV2 combines with J gene TRBJ1-1; 7 positions agree with TRBD1. This CDR3 region has 11 residues. Germline V gene lookup returns CDR1 SNHLY and CDR2 FYNNEI. With V trimmed by 5 bases and J by 14 bases, 8 bases remained unmatched. The CDR3 protein is CASSIRTGAFF. The CDR3 nucleotides are TGTGCCAGCAGTATTCGGACAGGCGCCTTCTTT.

The chain links TRBV20-1 to TRBJ2-5, with TRBD2 matching 9 bases. Per the germline V gene, CDR1 is DFQATT and CDR2 is SNEGSKA (reference sequence). V shed 3 bases, J shed 0 bases, and the junction held 11 bases outside the gene matches. The CDR3 is 17 residues long. CDR3 nucleotide sequence: TGCAGTGCTAGCAAGGCCGGGCCTAGCGGGGACCAAGAGACCCAGTACTTC. This codes for CSASKAGPSGDQETQYF.